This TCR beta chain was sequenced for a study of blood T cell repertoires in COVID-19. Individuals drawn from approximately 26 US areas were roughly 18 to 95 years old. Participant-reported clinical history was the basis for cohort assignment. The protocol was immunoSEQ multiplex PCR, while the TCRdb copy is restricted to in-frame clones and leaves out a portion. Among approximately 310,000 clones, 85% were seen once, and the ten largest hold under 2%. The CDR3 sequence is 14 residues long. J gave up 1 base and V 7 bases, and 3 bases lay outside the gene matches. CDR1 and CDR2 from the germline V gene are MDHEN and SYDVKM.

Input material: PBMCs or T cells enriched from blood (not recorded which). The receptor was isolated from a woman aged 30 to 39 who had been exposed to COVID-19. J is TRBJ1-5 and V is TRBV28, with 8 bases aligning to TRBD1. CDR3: CASIRGLSNQPQHF. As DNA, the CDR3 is TGTGCCAGCATCAGGGGGCTGAGCAATCAGCCCCAGCATTTT.